These 29 T cell receptor beta chains came from one sample sequenced in a study of T cell responses to AZD1222 COVID-19 vaccine. Sequencing used immunoSEQ multiplex PCR; TCRdb keeps in-frame clones, though not all of them. The table has 170,000 or so clones, 90% seen once. Sequenced here: peripheral blood, sampled on day 0 of AZD1222 vaccination. The receptors were gathered from an adult in good health.

This chain's CDR3 is CASSPSWTGVHEQFF. For the CDR3, the DNA is TGTGCCAGCTCACCCTCCTGGACAGGAGTCCATGAGCAGTTCTTC. The chain combines TRBV18 with TRBJ2-1, with 7 bases lining up with TRBD1. Germline CDR1 KGHSH, CDR2 LQKENI. The CDR3 has 15 residues. The ends lost 3 bases at V and 8 bases at J; junction bases unmatched: 10.

The rearrangement links TRBV9 to TRBJ1-1; TRBD1 might be the D (5 bases). V shed 3 bases and J shed 6 bases, with 12 bases lying between them. The CDR3 runs to 13 residues. Germline-derived CDR1 and CDR2 are SGDLS and YYNGEE. Here the CDR3 reads CASSAGPGAEAFF. CDR3 in DNA: TGTGCCAGCAGCGCGGGGCCGGGGGCTGAAGCTTTCTTT.

The rearrangement joins TRBV11-2 to TRBJ2-2; D is unresolved. CDR1 is SGHAT, CDR2 FQNNGV, per germline. Trimming left V 4 bases short and J 3 bases short, with 9 bases between. The CDR3 totals 14 residues. The CDR3 spells CASSSQRDTGELFF. CDR3 DNA sequence: TGTGCCAGCAGCTCCCAAAGGGACACCGGGGAGCTGTTTTTT.

The V and J genes are TRBV11-3 and TRBJ2-3; 7 nucleotides align to TRBD2. The length of the CDR3 is 18 residues. V was pared by 1 base and J by 3 bases, with 13 bases of the junction left unmatched. CDR1 is SGHNT and CDR2 is YENEEA in the germline V gene. The CDR3, as DNA: TGTGCCAGCAGCTTAGGCTCCTGGCGGCTAGCGGATACAGATACGCAGTATTTT. This gives the protein CASSLGSWRLADTDTQYF.

The chain carries TRBV30 and TRBJ2-2; D remains unclear. The germline gives CDR1 GTSNPN, CDR2 SVGIG (reference sequence). With 2 bases removed from V and 1 base from J, the gap between germline ends came to 8 bases. The CDR3 loop spans 14 amino acids. In DNA form, the CDR3 reads TGTGCCTGGAGTTCTCACCTGAACACCGGGGAGCTGTTTTTT. It codes for CAWSSHLNTGELFF. Combining the CDR3 with reference TRBV30 and TRBJ2-2 gives the whole variable domain SQTIHQWPATLVQPVGSPLSLECTVEGTSNPNLYWYRQAAGRGLQLLFYSVGIGQISSEVPQNLSASRPQDRQFILSSKKLLLSDSGFYLCAWSSHLNTGELFFGEGSRLTVL.

The CDR3 DNA is TGTGCCAGCTCACCAAGACAGGACTCTGGAAACACCATATATTTT. Translated, it gives CASSPRQDSGNTIYF. V gene TRBV18 combines with J gene TRBJ1-3; weak D call: TRBD1 (6 bases). This CDR3 region has 15 residues. Germline assignment: CDR1 KGHSH and CDR2 LQKENI. V lost 2 bases and J lost 0, with 8 bases in between.

The chain uses TRBV5-1 and TRBJ1-4; no definite D call. Germline assignment: CDR1 SGHRS and CDR2 YFSETQ. Trimming took off 5 bases at V and 0 bases at J, with 11 bases between the two ends. The CDR3 length is 15 residues. CDR3 loop: CASSSRESTNEKLFF. The CDR3 DNA follows: TGCGCCAGCAGTTCCCGGGAATCAACTAATGAAAAACTGTTTTTT. The complete variable domain, with remaining parts taken from reference TRBV5-1 and TRBJ1-4, reads KAGVTQTPRYLIKTRGQQVTLSCSPISGHRSVSWYQQTPGQGLQFLFEYFSETQRNKGNFPGRFSGRQFSNSRSEMNVSTLELGDSALYLCASSSRESTNEKLFFGSGTQLSVL.

V usage is TRBV7-9 and J usage is TRBJ1-1; D is uncertain. The CDR3 runs 13 residues. Trimming removed 1 base from V and 1 base from J, with 4 bases in between. Germline V lookup: CDR1 SEHNR, CDR2 FQNEAQ (reference sequence). The CDR3 is CASSLEQNTEAFF. For the CDR3, the DNA is TGTGCCAGCAGCTTAGAACAGAACACTGAAGCTTTCTTT.

The rearrangement uses TRBV7-9 and TRBJ2-7; a weak D match, TRBD1 (6 bases). Trimming stripped 5 bases from V and 2 bases from J, with 13 bases between. Germline values: CDR1 SEHNR, CDR2 FQNEAQ (reference sequence). CDR3 length: 14 residues. CDR3 nucleotide sequence: TGTGCCAGCAGCAAAAGGGACACTGCCTACGAGCAGTACTTC. As protein: CASSKRDTAYEQYF.

CDR3 sequence: CASSPGNTVYEQYF. The CDR3 region has the DNA TGTGCCAGCTCACCAGGGAACACAGTCTACGAGCAGTACTTC. This chain links TRBV18 with TRBJ2-7, with D hard to call. Trimming cost V 2 bases and J 3 bases, with 11 bases left between them. CDR3 length equals 14 residues. The V gene's germline CDR1 is KGHSH and CDR2 LQKENI. The full variable domain, in which reference TRBV18 and TRBJ2-7 provide the parts outside the CDR3, is NAGVMQNPRHLVRRRGQEARLRCSPMKGHSHVYWYRQLPEEGLKFMVYLQKENIIDESGMPKERFSAEFPKEGPSILRIQQVVRGDSAAYFCASSPGNTVYEQYFGPGTRLTVT.

This chain uses TRBV3-1 (or the pseudogene TRBV3-2) with TRBJ2-1, with 11 nucleotides matching TRBD2. The germline V gene encodes CDR1 LGHDT and CDR2 YNNKEL (reference sequence). J gave up 8 bases and V 1 base, and 4 bases lay outside the gene matches. The CDR3 is made up of 15 amino acids. The CDR3 DNA sequence: TGTGCCAGCAGCCAAGGACTAGCGGGGATGTATGAGCAGTTCTTC. Its protein product is CASSQGLAGMYEQFF.

The count of this clone is one. The DNA of the CDR3 is TGTGCCAGCAGTGAACTAGCGGGGGCCTCCGTAGGGACTATCGAGCAGTACTTC. This translates into CASSELAGASVGTIEQYF. The rearrangement joins TRBV2 to TRBJ2-7, with 10 bases matching TRBD2. The CDR3 length is 18 residues. The J segment lost 6 bases and the V segment lost 2 bases, leaving 16 bases of the junction unmatched. CDR1 and CDR2 from the germline V gene are SNHLY and FYNNEI.

The rearrangement joins TRBV5-1 to TRBJ1-1; D call uncertain. CDR3 length equals 14 residues. From germline, CDR1 is SGHRS and CDR2 YFSETQ. V gave up 3 bases and J gave up 0 bases, with 9 bases separating them. The CDR3 protein is CASSSGFMNTEAFF. CDR3 bases: TGCGCCAGCAGCTCGGGGTTCATGAACACTGAAGCTTTCTTT.

V usage is TRBV14 and J usage is TRBJ2-1; D ambiguous. The CDR3 has 17 amino acids. Germline loops: CDR1 SGHDN, CDR2 FVKESK. Trimming cost V 3 bases and J 3 bases, with 18 bases left between them. As DNA, the CDR3 is TGTGCCAGCAGCCACGACGGTCCCATAAACTACTACAATGAGCAGTTCTTC. It codes for CASSHDGPINYYNEQFF.

The CDR3 protein is CATSRDSIRGNEQYF. The CDR3 nucleotides are TGTGCCACCAGCAGAGATTCTATCAGGGGTAACGAGCAGTACTTC. J is TRBJ2-7 and V is TRBV15, with D possibly being TRBD1 (6 bases). This CDR3 comprises 15 residues. Trimming pared 0 bases from V and 5 bases from J, leaving 14 bases between. CDR1 LNHNV and CDR2 YYDKDF come from the germline V gene (reference sequence).

This chain links TRBV9 with TRBJ1-3; TRBD1 agrees at 7 bases. The CDR3 length is 16 residues. V was clipped by 4 bases and J by 4 bases; unmatched bases: 11. CDR1 is SGDLS, CDR2 YYNGEE, per germline. This CDR3 reads CASSLEAGTAGNTIYF. The CDR3 DNA reads as TGTGCCAGCAGCTTAGAAGCCGGGACAGCAGGAAACACCATATATTTT.

CDR3 sequence reads: CASSQLGQFYGYTF. As DNA, the CDR3 is TGTGCCAGCAGCCAACTCGGACAGTTCTATGGCTACACCTTC. V and J are TRBV3-1 (or the pseudogene TRBV3-2) and TRBJ1-2, with D possibly being TRBD1 (6 bases). Germline values: CDR1 LGHDT, CDR2 YNNKEL (reference sequence). CDR3 length: 14 amino acids. Trimming left V 2 bases short and J 4 bases short, with 11 bases between.

The CDR3 region has the DNA TGTGCCAGCAGTGAGTTGAGAGTGAACACTGAAGCTTTCTTT. This gives the protein CASSELRVNTEAFF. The rearrangement joins TRBV2 to TRBJ1-1; no clear D gene. Trimming shortened V by 3 bases and J by 0 bases, and 8 bases separated the two germline ends. Germline CDR1 and CDR2: SNHLY and FYNNEI. The CDR3 contains 14 residues.

V and J are TRBV7-3 and TRBJ1-1; D is unresolved. Trimming stripped 1 base from V and 2 bases from J, with 8 bases between. CDR3 length equals 14 residues. Looked up from germline, CDR1 is SGHTA and CDR2 is FQGTGA. The CDR3 DNA reads TGTGCCAGCAGCTTAAGTAACGGTAACACTGAAGCTTTCTTT. Protein product: CASSLSNGNTEAFF.

This sequence joins TRBV4-3 and TRBJ1-4; the D is unclear. Germline V CDR1 and CDR2: LGHNA, YSLEER. CDR3 length: 13 amino acids. V was clipped by 3 bases and J by 6 bases, with 8 bases between them. CDR3 protein: CASSQGFHEKLFF. In nucleotides, the CDR3 is TGCGCCAGCAGCCAGGGGTTTCATGAAAAACTGTTTTTT.

The chain uses TRBV30 and TRBJ1-6; possibly TRBD1 for D (5 bases). Germline V gene sequence: CDR1 GTSNPN, CDR2 SVGIG (reference sequence). The CDR3 contains 19 residues. Trimming removed 0 bases from V and 9 bases from J, with 27 bases in between. The CDR3 sequence: CAWSVMGSRTRGVGSPLHF. In nucleotides, the CDR3 is TGTGCCTGGAGTGTAATGGGGTCGCGGACTAGGGGCGTCGGTTCACCCCTCCACTTT. Variable domain in full (rest from reference TRBV30 and TRBJ1-6): SQTIHQWPATLVQPVGSPLSLECTVEGTSNPNLYWYRQAAGRGLQLLFYSVGIGQISSEVPQNLSASRPQDRQFILSSKKLLLSDSGFYLCAWSVMGSRTRGVGSPLHFGNGTRLTVT.

CDR3 amino acids: CASSDQRGKGTDTQYF. In DNA form, the CDR3 reads TGTGCCAGCAGTGATCAGAGGGGGAAAGGCACAGATACGCAGTATTTT. The chain joins TRBV25-1 to TRBJ2-3, with D perhaps matching TRBD1 (6 bases). V dropped 3 bases and J dropped 1 base, with 14 bases sitting between them. From germline, CDR1 is MGHDK and CDR2 SYGVNS. This CDR3 spans 16 amino acids. The full variable domain, in which reference TRBV25-1 and TRBJ2-3 provide the parts outside the CDR3, is EADIYQTPRYLVIGTGKKITLECSQTMGHDKMYWYQQDPGMELHLIHYSYGVNSTEKGDLSSESTVSRIRTEHFPLTLESARPSHTSQYLCASSDQRGKGTDTQYFGPGTRLTVL.

This chain links TRBV18 with TRBJ1-2; D is unclear. Germline CDR1 is KGHSH and CDR2 is LQKENI. Trimming shortened V by 2 bases and J by 6 bases, and 10 bases separated the two germline ends. The CDR3 loop spans 13 amino acids. DNA for the CDR3: TGTGCCAGCTCACCATTAGGAGTAGATGGCTACACCTTC. This gives the protein CASSPLGVDGYTF.

The V call is TRBV7-6, the J call TRBJ1-1; D remains ambiguous. Germline V lookup: CDR1 SGHVS, CDR2 FNYEAQ. The CDR3 totals 16 residues. The ends were cut back, 1 base at V and 3 bases at J, with 15 bases in the middle. CDR3 amino acids: CASSLGRLTDYTEAFF. The CDR3 bases are TGTGCCAGCAGCTTAGGCCGGTTGACTGATTACACTGAAGCTTTCTTT.

V gene TRBV21-1 combines with J gene TRBJ2-5; TRBD2 reflects the table's D call only, with no check against the DNA. TRBV21-1 is marked as a pseudogene. This CDR3 contains 9 residues. The CDR3 is CASSESPHF. CDR3 DNA sequence: TGTGCCAGCAGCGAGTCCCCCCACTTC.

The CDR3 DNA is TGTGCCAGCAGCACAAGACAGCCTTTTAACTATGGCTACACCTTC. It yields the protein CASSTRQPFNYGYTF. The rearrangement links TRBV5-8 to TRBJ1-2; a weak D match, TRBD1 (5 bases). The CDR3 runs to 15 residues. CDR1 and CDR2 (germline): SGHTS, YDEGEE. Trimming removed 4 bases from V and 1 base from J, with 14 bases in between.

The genes are TRBV21-1 and TRBJ1-6; TRBD1 is the table's D call, not checked against the DNA. TRBV21-1 is a documented pseudogene. This CDR3 has 15 amino acids. The CDR3 nucleotides read TGTGCCAGCAGCAAAAGGGGGACAGGGAATTCACCCCTCCACTTT. This encodes CASSKRGTGNSPLHF.

The genes are TRBV4-2 and TRBJ2-1; TRBD2 agrees at 9 bases. The germline gives CDR1 LGHNA, CDR2 YNFKEQ. J was trimmed by 6 bases and V by 0 bases; bases with no gene match: 3. The CDR3 is made up of 15 amino acids. The CDR3 sequence: CASSQDWRGGNEQFF. In nucleotides, the CDR3 is TGTGCCAGCAGCCAAGATTGGCGGGGGGGCAATGAGCAGTTCTTC.

A single count supports this clone. The V gene is TRBV19, the J gene TRBJ2-5; D possibly corresponds to TRBD2 (5 bases). The CDR3 has 14 residues. CDR1 is LNHDA, CDR2 SQIVND, per germline (reference sequence). The germline V and J ends were trimmed by 6 bases and 3 bases, with 14 bases remaining between them. CDR3 region: CASRPRAGEETQYF. CDR3 DNA sequence: TGTGCCAGTAGACCGAGGGCGGGCGAAGAGACCCAGTACTTC.